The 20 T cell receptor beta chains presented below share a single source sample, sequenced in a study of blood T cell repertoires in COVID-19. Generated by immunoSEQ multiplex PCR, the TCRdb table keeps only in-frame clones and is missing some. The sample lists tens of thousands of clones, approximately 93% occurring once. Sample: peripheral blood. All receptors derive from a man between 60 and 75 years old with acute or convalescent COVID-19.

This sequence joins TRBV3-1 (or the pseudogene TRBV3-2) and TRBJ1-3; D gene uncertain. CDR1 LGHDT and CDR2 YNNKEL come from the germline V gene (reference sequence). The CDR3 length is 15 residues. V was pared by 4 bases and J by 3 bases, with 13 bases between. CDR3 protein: CASSPLRAYGNTIYF. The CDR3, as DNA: TGTGCCAGCAGCCCGCTGAGAGCTTATGGAAACACCATATATTTT.

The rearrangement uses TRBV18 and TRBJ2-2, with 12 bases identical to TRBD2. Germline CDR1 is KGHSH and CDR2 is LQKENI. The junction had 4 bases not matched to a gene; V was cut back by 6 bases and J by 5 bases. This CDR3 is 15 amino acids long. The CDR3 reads CASSWTSGKTGELFF. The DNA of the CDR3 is TGTGCCAGCTCTTGGACTAGCGGGAAAACCGGGGAGCTGTTTTTT.

The CDR3, as DNA: TGTGCCAGCAGCTTAATAGCGGGAGGGCGCACAGATACGCAGTATTTT. It yields the protein CASSLIAGGRTDTQYF. V gene TRBV7-9 combines with J gene TRBJ2-3; 11 nucleotides match TRBD2. This CDR3 has 16 residues. Trimming took 2 bases from V and 1 from J; bases not matched to a gene: 2. The V gene's germline CDR1 is SEHNR and CDR2 FQNEAQ (reference sequence).

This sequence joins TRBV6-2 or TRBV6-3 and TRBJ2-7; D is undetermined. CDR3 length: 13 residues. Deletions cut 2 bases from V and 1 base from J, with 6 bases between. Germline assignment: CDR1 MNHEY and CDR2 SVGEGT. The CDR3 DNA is TGTGCCAGCAGTTACGCCGGTTCCTACGAGCAGTACTTC. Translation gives CASSYAGSYEQYF.

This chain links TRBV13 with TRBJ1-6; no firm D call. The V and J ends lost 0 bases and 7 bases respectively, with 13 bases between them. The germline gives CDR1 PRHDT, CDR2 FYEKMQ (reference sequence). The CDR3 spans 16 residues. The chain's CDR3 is CASSLGRRRPNSPLHF. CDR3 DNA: TGTGCCAGCAGCTTAGGCCGAAGGAGACCCAATTCACCCCTCCACTTT. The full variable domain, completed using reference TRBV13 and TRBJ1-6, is AAGVIQSPRHLIKEKRETATLKCYPIPRHDTVYWYQQGPGQDPQFLISFYEKMQSDKGSIPDRFSAQQFSDYHSELNMSSLELGDSALYFCASSLGRRRPNSPLHFGNGTRLTVT.

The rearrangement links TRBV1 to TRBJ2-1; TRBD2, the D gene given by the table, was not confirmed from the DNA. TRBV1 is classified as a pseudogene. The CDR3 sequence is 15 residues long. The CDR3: CTSRLTLLSYNEQFF. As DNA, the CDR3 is TGCACCAGCAGACTTACTCTTCTCTCCTACAATGAGCAGTTCTTC.

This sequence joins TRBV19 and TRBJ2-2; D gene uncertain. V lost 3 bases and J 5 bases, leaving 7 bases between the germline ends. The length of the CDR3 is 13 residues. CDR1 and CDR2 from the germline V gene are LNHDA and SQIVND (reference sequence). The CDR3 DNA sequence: TGTGCCAGTAGTATGTCCGGGACCGGGGAGCTGTTTTTT. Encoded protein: CASSMSGTGELFF.

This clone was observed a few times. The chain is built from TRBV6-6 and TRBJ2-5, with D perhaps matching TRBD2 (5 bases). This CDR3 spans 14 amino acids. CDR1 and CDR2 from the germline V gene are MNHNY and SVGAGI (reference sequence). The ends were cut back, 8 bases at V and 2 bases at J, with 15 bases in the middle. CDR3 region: CASALGRGQETQYF. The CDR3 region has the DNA TGTGCCAGCGCTTTAGGGAGAGGACAAGAGACCCAGTACTTC.

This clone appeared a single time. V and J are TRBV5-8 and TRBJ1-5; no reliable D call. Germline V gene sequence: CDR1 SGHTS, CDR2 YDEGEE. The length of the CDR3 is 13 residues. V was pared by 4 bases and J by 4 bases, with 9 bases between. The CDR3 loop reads CASSVGANQPQHF. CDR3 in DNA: TGTGCCAGCAGCGTTGGAGCGAATCAGCCCCAGCATTTT.

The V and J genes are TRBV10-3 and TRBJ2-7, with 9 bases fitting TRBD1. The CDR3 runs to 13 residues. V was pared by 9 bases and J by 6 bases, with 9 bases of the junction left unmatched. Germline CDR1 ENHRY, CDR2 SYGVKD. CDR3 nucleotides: TGTGCCATTGTCCGGGACAGGGAAGGCGAGCAGTACTTC. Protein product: CAIVRDREGEQYF.

CDR3 coding DNA: TGTGCCAGCAGCTTAGCACAGGGGACTGAAGCTTTCTTT. Its protein is CASSLAQGTEAFF. This chain connects TRBV7-9 to TRBJ1-1; 7 bases agree with TRBD1. CDR1 SEHNR and CDR2 FQNEAQ come from the germline V gene (reference sequence). The junction had 0 bases not matched to a gene; V was cut back by 0 bases and J by 5 bases. The CDR3 totals 13 residues.

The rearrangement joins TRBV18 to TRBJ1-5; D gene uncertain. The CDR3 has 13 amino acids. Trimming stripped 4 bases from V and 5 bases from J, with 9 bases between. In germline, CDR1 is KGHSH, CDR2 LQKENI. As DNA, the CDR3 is TGTGCCAGCTCACAGGAGCCCGATCAGCCCCAGCATTTT. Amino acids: CASSQEPDQPQHF.

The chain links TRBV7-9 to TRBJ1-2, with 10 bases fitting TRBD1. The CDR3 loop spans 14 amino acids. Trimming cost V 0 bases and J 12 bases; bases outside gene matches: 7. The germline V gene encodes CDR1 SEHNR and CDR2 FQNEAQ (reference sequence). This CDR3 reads CASSLAGTGAVDTF. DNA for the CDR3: TGTGCCAGCAGCTTAGCCGGGACAGGGGCCGTGGACACCTTC.

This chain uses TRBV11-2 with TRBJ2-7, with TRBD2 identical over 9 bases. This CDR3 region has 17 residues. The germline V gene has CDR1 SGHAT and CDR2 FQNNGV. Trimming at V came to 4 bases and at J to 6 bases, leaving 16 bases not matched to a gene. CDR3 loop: CASSSVRKGLASAEQYV. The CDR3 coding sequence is TGTGCCAGCAGCTCCGTTCGGAAGGGACTAGCTTCGGCCGAGCAGTACGTC.

This CDR3 is CASSQDVRDFFSNTIYF. The CDR3 DNA follows: TGTGCCAGCAGCCAAGATGTGAGGGACTTTTTTTCGAACACCATATATTTT. The rearrangement joins TRBV4-2 to TRBJ1-3; D is perhaps TRBD1 (5 bases). V was cut by 0 bases and J by 7 bases, with 19 bases left in between. CDR3 length: 17 amino acids. The germline V gene encodes CDR1 LGHNA and CDR2 YNFKEQ.

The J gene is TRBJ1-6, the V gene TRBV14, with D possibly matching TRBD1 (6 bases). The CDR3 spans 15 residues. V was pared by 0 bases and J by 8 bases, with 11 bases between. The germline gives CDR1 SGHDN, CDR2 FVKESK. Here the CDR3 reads CASSQERQAYSPLHF. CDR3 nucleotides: TGTGCCAGCAGCCAAGAGAGACAGGCCTATTCACCCCTCCACTTT.

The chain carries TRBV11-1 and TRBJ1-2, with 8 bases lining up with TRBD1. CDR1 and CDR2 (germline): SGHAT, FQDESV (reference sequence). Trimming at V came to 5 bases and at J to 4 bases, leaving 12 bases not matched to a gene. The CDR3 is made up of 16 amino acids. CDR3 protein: CASSPKGWTGPYGYTF. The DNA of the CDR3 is TGTGCCAGCAGCCCTAAGGGGTGGACAGGGCCCTATGGCTACACCTTC.

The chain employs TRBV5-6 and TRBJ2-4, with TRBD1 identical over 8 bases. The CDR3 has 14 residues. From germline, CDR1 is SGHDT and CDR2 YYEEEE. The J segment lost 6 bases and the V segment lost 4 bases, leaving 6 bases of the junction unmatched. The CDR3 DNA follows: TGTGCCAGCAGCCTGCGGACAGGGATAAACATTCAGTACTTC. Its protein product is CASSLRTGINIQYF.

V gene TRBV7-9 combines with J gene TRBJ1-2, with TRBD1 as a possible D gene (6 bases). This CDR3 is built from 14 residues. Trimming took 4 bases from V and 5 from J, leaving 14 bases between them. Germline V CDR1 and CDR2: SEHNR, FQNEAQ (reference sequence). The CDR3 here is CASSSDSQGYGYTF. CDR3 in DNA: TGTGCCAGCAGCTCGGACAGTCAAGGATATGGCTACACCTTC.

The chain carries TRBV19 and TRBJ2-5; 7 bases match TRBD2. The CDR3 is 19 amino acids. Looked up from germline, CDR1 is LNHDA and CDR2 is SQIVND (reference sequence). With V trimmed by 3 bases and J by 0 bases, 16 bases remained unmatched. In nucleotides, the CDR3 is TGTGCCAGTAGTATGAGGCCTAGCGGTCATCTCCGGTACCAAGAGACCCAGTACTTC. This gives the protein CASSMRPSGHLRYQETQYF.